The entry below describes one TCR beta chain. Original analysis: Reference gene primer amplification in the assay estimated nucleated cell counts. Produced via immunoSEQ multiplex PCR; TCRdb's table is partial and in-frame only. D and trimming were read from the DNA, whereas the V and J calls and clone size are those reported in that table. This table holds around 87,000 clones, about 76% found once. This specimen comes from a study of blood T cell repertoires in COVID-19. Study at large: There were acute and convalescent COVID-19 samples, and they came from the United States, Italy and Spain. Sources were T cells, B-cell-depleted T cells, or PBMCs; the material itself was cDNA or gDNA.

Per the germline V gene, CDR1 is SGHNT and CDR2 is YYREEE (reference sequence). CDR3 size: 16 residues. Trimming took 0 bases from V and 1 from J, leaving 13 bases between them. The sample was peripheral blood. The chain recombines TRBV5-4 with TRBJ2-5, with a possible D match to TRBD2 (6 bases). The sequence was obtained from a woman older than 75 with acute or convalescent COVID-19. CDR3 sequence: CASSLAGLTPQETQYF. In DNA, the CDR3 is TGTGCCAGCAGCTTGGCGGGACTCACCCCCCAAGAGACCCAGTACTTC.